Described below is a single T cell receptor (beta chain) sequence and its context. This sample is part of a study of blood T cell repertoires in COVID-19. Study as a whole: The United States, Italy and Spain provided the acute and convalescent COVID-19 samples. Sources were T cells, B-cell-depleted T cells, or PBMCs; the material itself was cDNA or gDNA.

As handled by the study authors: Quantification of nucleated cells was approximated via reference gene primer amplification. Sequenced by immunoSEQ multiplex PCR; TCRdb stores in-frame clones only, minus some. V, J and clone size are taken as reported in that table, and D and trimming were inferred from the DNA itself. Here the sample spans some 60,000 clones, around 90% being singletons. The sample taken for sequencing was peripheral blood. The sequence derives from a human donor with active COVID-19. The donor label of this sample is uncertain.

CDR3 amino acids: CASPPRQGAFFSEAFF. CDR3 nucleotide sequence: TGTGCCAGCCCCCCACGACAGGGGGCTTTTTTTTCTGAAGCTTTCTTT. The chain joins TRBV28 to TRBJ1-1; 10 bases align to TRBD1. V was clipped by 8 bases and J by 6 bases; unmatched bases: 15. This CDR3 is built from 16 residues. CDR1 MDHEN and CDR2 SYDVKM come from the germline V gene.